What follows is one T cell receptor beta chain and its context. Its antigen is not known. The length of the CDR3 is 14 residues. The germline V gene encodes CDR1 LGHDT and CDR2 YNNKEL (reference sequence). V was clipped by 0 bases and J by 8 bases, with 10 bases between them. Generated by immunoSEQ multiplex PCR, the TCRdb table keeps only in-frame clones and is missing some. The profile shows around 130,000 clones, around 84% of them singletons. This sample was taken from a study of T cell responses to AZD1222 COVID-19 vaccine. Turning to the study itself: Investigators merged groups given second doses at roughly 4 or roughly 12 weeks.

Findings and caveats of the study: Variant regions that are unmutated are reportedly the target of nearly half of spike-specific TCRs. Spike-wide coverage was observed for vaccine-associated CD4 TCRs, with dominant responses at 160-218 and 743-854.

The TCR comes from an adult in good health. This material consisted of peripheral blood, taken on day 0 of AZD1222 vaccination. The rearrangement links TRBV3-1 (or the pseudogene TRBV3-2) to TRBJ1-4; unclear D gene. The CDR3 nucleotides read TGTGCCAGCAGCCAAGACCAGAGGGAGGAAAAACTGTTTTTT. Translating it yields CASSQDQREEKLFF.